This T cell receptor beta chain was sequenced during a study of shared clonotypes between healthy human individuals. TCRdb keeps only in-frame clones here, not all; method: immunoSEQ multiplex PCR. This sample has roughly 2,300,000 clones, with 85% to 95% found just once. Germline V lookup: CDR1 SGHTA, CDR2 FQGTGA. The length of the CDR3 is 13 residues. Trimming took off 5 bases at V and 4 bases at J, with 11 bases between the two ends. There were no recent acute infections or vaccinations among the donors, who were healthy HIV-negative adults. The sequenced sample consisted of naive CD4+ T cells from PBMCs. The subset was: CD45RA+ positively selected. V usage is TRBV7-3 and J usage is TRBJ1-1, with no clear D. This TCR derives from a man between 18 and 29 years old in good health. Some clones in this sample may be carry-over from other donors' samples. CDR3 region: CASSRRGGTEAFF. CDR3 DNA sequence: TGTGCCAGCAGCCGTCGGGGAGGCACTGAAGCTTTCTTT.